The entry that follows covers one T cell receptor (beta chain) sequence. The target antigen is unknown. This sample was included in a study of PD-1 blockade in classical Hodgkin lymphoma. Study-wide background: Nivolumab dosing for patients was 3 mg/kg, administered intravenously every 2 weeks.

Clones were read by immunoSEQ multiplex PCR, and TCRdb kept only the in-frame ones, dropping some. The sample contains about 27,000 clones, more than 60% of which appear only once. This CDR3 is 17 amino acids long. J was trimmed by 6 bases and V by 2 bases; bases with no gene match: 10. In germline, CDR1 is SGHDN, CDR2 FVKESK. Every patient relapsed after autologous stem cell transplantation, and brentuximab vedotin exposure varied. Magnetic negative selection purified CD4+ T cells from thawed PBMCs. The study, taken as a whole, reports: Complete responders matched newly diagnosed patients in baseline diversity. Newly diagnosed patients were reported to start with lower TCR diversity than healthy donors.

The TCR originated in a human donor with classical Hodgkin lymphoma. The J gene is TRBJ1-4, the V gene TRBV14; 9 bases align to TRBD1. The sequencing here drew on CD4+ T cells from blood, taken at baseline. DNA of the CDR3: TGTGCCAGCAGCCAATGGGGACAGGGTTATCGAGATGAAAAACTGTTTTTT. Amino acid sequence: CASSQWGQGYRDEKLFF. Based on the CDR3 plus reference TRBV14 and TRBJ1-4, the full variable domain is EAGVTQFPSHSVIEKGQTVTLRCDPISGHDNLYWYRRVMGKEIKFLLHFVKESKQDESGMPNNRFLAERTGGTYSTLKVQPAELEDSGVYFCASSQWGQGYRDEKLFFGSGTQLSVL.